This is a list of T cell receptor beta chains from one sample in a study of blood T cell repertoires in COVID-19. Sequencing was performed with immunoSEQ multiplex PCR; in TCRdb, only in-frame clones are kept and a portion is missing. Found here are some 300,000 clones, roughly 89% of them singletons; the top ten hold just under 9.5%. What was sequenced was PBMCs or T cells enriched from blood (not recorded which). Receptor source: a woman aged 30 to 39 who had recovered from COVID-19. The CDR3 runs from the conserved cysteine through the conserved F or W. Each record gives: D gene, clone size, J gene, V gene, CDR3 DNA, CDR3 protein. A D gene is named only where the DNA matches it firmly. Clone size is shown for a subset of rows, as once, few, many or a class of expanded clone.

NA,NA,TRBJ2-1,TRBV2,TGTGCCAGCAGTGAAGGTCCGGAGGAGAAGCAGTTCTTC,CASSEGPEEKQFF
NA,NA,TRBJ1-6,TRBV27,TGTGCCAGCAGTTTATTCTCCAGGGTCCAAAGCTCCTATAATTCACCCCTCCACTTT,CASSLFSRVQSSYNSPLHF
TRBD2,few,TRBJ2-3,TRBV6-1,TGTGCCAGCAGTGAATTTAGGACTAGCGTAGGGGACACAGATACGCAGTATTTT,CASSEFRTSVGDTDTQYF
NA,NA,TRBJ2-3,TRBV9,TGTGCCAGCAGCGTTGGAGCGGACTACAACACAGATACGCAGTATTTT,CASSVGADYNTDTQYF
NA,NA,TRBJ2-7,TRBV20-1,TGCAGTGCTAAAAACAACTACGAGCAGTACTTC,CSAKNNYEQYF
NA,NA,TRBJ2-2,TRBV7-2,TGTGCCAGCAGCCGTATCCGGGTAACCGGGGAGCTGTTTTTT,CASSRIRVTGELFF
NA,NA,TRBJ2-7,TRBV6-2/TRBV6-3,TGTGCCAGCAGTTATTGGGGCCCACGTCCAGTCGAGCAGTACTTC,CASSYWGPRPVEQYF
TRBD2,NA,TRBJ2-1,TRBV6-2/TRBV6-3,TGTGCCAGCAGCTATCTAGCGGGAGGGTCCCTATATGTCAATGAGCAGTTCTTC,CASSYLAGGSLYVNEQFF
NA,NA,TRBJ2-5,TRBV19,TGTGCCAGTAGCTCCGGGACAGGGATTAGCGGGAGGGAGACCCAGTACTTC,CASSSGTGISGRETQYF
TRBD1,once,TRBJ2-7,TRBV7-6,TGTGCCAGCAGCTTACAGGGGGCCGACGAGCAGTACTTC,CASSLQGADEQYF
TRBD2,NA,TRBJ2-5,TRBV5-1,TGCGCCAGCAGCTTGTTGAGCGGGAGGGCCCAAGAGACCCAGTACTTC,CASSLLSGRAQETQYF
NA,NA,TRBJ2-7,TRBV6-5,TGTGCCAGCAGTTACTCGCGGCAGGGTCACGAGCAGTACTTC,CASSYSRQGHEQYF
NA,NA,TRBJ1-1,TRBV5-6,TGTGCCAGCACCAAACGAGTCGCGGCGACGTACACTGAAGCTTTCTTT,CASTKRVAATYTEAFF
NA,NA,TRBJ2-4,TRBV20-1,TGCAGTGCTAGTTCCGAGACTATAGCCAAAAACATTCAGTACTTC,CSASSETIAKNIQYF
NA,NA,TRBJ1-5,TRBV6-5,TGTGCCAGCAGCTACGATGGACAGAGCAATCAGCCCCAGCATTTT,CASSYDGQSNQPQHF
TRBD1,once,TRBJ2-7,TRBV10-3,TGTGCCATCAGTCGTGGGGACAGCTCCTACGAGCAGTACTTC,CAISRGDSSYEQYF
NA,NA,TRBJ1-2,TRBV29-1,TGCAGCGTTGAAAGACAGGCTCACTATGGCTACACCTTC,CSVERQAHYGYTF
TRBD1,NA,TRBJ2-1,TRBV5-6,TGTGCCAGCAGCGGACCGACAGGGACGACATACAATGAGCAGTTCTTC,CASSGPTGTTYNEQFF
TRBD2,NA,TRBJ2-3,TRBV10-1,TGCGCCAGCAGTGAAGGACTAGCGGGAGCAAGTGACGATACGCAGTATTTT,CASSEGLAGASDDTQYF
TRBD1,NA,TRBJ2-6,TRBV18,TGTGCCAGCTCACAGGGACAGTCAGGGGCCAACGTCCTGACTTTC,CASSQGQSGANVLTF
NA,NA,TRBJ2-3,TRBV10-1,TGCGCCAGCAGTAACCGGGACACCACTAGCACAGATACGCAGTATTTT,CASSNRDTTSTDTQYF
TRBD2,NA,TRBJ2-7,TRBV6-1,TGTGCCAGCAGGGAAGGGACTAGCGGGATCTACGAGCAGTACTTC,CASREGTSGIYEQYF
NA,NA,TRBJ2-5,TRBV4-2,TGTGCCAGCAGCCATGCCACCGCTGGCCTAGCGTATCGAGAGACCCAGTACTTC,CASSHATAGLAYRETQYF
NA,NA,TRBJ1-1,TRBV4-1,TGCGCCAGCAGCGGGAACCCAGGGTATACTGAAGCTTTCTTT,CASSGNPGYTEAFF
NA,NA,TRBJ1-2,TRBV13,TGTGCCAGCAGCCCACAGGAGTCGATACACTATGGCTACACCTTC,CASSPQESIHYGYTF
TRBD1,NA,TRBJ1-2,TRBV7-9,TGTGCCAGCAGCTTCCAGGGGGCTCATGTGAGCGGCTACACCTTC,CASSFQGAHVSGYTF
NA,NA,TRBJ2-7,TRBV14,TGTGTCGAGCGGGTCTACGAGCAGTACTTC,CVERVYEQYF
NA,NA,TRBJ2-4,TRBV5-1,TGCGCCAGCAGCTTCGGGGAATCGGAAAACATTCAGTACTTC,CASSFGESENIQYF
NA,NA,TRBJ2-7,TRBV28,TGTGCCAGCAGCTCCCGCTACGAGCAGTACTTC,CASSSRYEQYF
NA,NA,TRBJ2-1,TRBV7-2,TGTGCCAGCAGCTTTAGTAGCAGTAGATACACTTACAATGAGCAGTTCTTC,CASSFSSSRYTYNEQFF
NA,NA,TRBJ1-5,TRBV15,TGTGCCACCAGCAGAGATTTAGGGAGGAATCAGCCCCAGCATTTT,CATSRDLGRNQPQHF
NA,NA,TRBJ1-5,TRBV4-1,TGCGCCAGCAGCCTCGCGGAGGCCGCGGGGGTACATCAGCCCCAGCATTTT,CASSLAEAAGVHQPQHF
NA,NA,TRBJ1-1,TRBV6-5,TGTGCCAGTAGTCAATCCGGGATGACTGAAGCTTTCTTT,CASSQSGMTEAFF
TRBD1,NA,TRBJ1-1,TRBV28,TGTGCCAGCAGTTTAGGGACAGAATACACTGAAGCTTTCTTT,CASSLGTEYTEAFF
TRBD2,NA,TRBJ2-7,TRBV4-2,TGTGCCAGCAGCCAAGCGGGAGGTTTAGCCTACGAGCAGTACTTC,CASSQAGGLAYEQYF
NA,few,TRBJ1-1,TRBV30,TGTGCCTGGAGTGTACAGCCGAACACTGAAGCTTTCTTT,CAWSVQPNTEAFF
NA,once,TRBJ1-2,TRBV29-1,TGCAGCGTTGAACAGGGAGGCTATGGCTACACCTTC,CSVEQGGYGYTF
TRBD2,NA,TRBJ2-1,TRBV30,TGTGCCTGGAGTGGGACGACTAGCCCCGGGGAGCAGTTCTTC,CAWSGTTSPGEQFF
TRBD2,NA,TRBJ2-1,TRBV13,TGTGCCAGCAGCTTAGGACTCGTTGGTAGCGGGCTGGGGAAGCAGTTCTTC,CASSLGLVGSGLGKQFF
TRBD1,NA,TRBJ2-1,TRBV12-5,TGTGCTAGTGGCTCCGGGACAGGGTCCTACAATGAGCAGTTCTTC,CASGSGTGSYNEQFF
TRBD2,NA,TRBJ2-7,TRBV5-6,TGTGCCAGCAGCCGCGGGACTAGCAGCTACGAGCAGTACTTC,CASSRGTSSYEQYF
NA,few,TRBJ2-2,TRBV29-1,TGCAGCGTCGCGGAACAGGGTATCGGGGAGCTGTTTTTT,CSVAEQGIGELFF
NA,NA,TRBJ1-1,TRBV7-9,TGTGCCAGCAGCTTGGGGCAGATGAACACTGAAGCTTTCTTT,CASSLGQMNTEAFF
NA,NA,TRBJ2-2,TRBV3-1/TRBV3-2,TGTGCCAGCAGCTCACAAGCGAACACCGGGGAGCTGTTTTTT,CASSSQANTGELFF
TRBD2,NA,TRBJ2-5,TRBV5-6,TGTGCCAGCAGCTTAGGACTAGCGGGGCGCCAAGAGACCCAGTACTTC,CASSLGLAGRQETQYF
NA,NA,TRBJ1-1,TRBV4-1,TGCGCCAGCAGCCTCCTCCGGGGGGTTGAAGCTTTCTTT,CASSLLRGVEAFF
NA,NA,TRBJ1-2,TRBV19,TGTGCCAGTAGTATTGAGGCCCCAGCAATCTCAAACTATGGCTACACCTTC,CASSIEAPAISNYGYTF
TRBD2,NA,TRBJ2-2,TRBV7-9,TGTGCCAGCAGCTTAGGGCTAGCGGGGGACACCGGGGAGCTGTTTTTT,CASSLGLAGDTGELFF
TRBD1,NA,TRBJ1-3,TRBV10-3,TGTGCCATCAGTAAGACAGGGACCCCTGGAAACACCATATATTTT,CAISKTGTPGNTIYF
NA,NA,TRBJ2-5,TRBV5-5,TGTGCCAGCAGGCCCACGACTAAGGAAACGGGAGAGACCCAGTACTTC,CASRPTTKETGETQYF
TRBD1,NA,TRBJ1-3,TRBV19,TGTGCCAGTGGCGGGGACAGGGCGAACGGAAACACCATATATTTT,CASGGDRANGNTIYF
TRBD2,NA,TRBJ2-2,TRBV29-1,TGCAGCGTGACCGGGACTAGCGGGATAGCCGGGGAGCTGTTTTTT,CSVTGTSGIAGELFF
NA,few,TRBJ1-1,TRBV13,TGTGCCAGCAGCATACGCCGGGGGAACACTGAAGCTTTCTTT,CASSIRRGNTEAFF
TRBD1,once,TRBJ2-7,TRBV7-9,TGTGCCAGCAGCTTAGCCGGGACAGCCCACGAGCAGTACTTC,CASSLAGTAHEQYF
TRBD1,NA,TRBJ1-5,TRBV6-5,TGTGCCAGCAGTATGACAGGGATCAATCAGCCCCAGCATTTT,CASSMTGINQPQHF
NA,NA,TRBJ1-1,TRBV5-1,TGCGCCAGCAGCGTAGACACTGAAGCTTTCTTT,CASSVDTEAFF
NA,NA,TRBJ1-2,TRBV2,TGTGCCAGCAGTGAAACGTTAGGGGCAGGATATGGCTACACCTTC,CASSETLGAGYGYTF